These 13 T cell receptor delta chains originate from one sample sequenced in a study of gamma-delta T cells after stem cell transplantation. TCRdb re-called clones from the RT-PCR reads using CATT. The sample has a few hundred delta-chain clones; around 5% are singletons. Sequenced input: gamma-delta T cells. The receptors here all came from a human donor. It is not recorded whose cells these are; they may come from a transplant donor.

This clone is categorized as large. Other nucleotide sequences from this sample produce the same CDR3. This chain joins TRDV1 and TRDJ2, with 12 nucleotides matching TRDD3. The CDR3 extends over 21 amino acids. Germline V lookup: CDR1 TSWWSYY, CDR2 QGS. The junction had 14 bases not matched to a gene; V was cut back by 3 bases and J by 0 bases. CDR3 sequence (DNA): TGTGCTCTTGGGGATCTTTCCTACGACTGGGGGATACCAGCTTTGACAGCACAACTCTTCTTT. Amino acid sequence: CALGDLSYDWGIPALTAQLFF.

In the case of this clone: A far more abundant clone sits one base away, making this likely a read error. The chain carries TRDV1 and TRDJ1; 12 positions agree with TRDD3. CDR3 size: 28 residues. V trimming: 4 bases; J trimming: 0 bases; junction bases outside the gene matches: 39. From germline, CDR1 is TSWWSYY and CDR2 QGS. This CDR3 is CALGAAEGVPFLPLPWGIRPSYTDKLIF. Here the CDR3 DNA reads TGTGCTCTTGGGGCCGCCGAAGGGGTCCCCTTTTTACCCCTTCCCTGGGGGATACGCCCCTCGTACACCGATAAACTCATCTTT.

By proportion, this clone is medium-sized (0.01 to 0.1%). This chain connects TRDV1 to TRDJ1; D may be TRDD2 or TRDD3 (6 bases each). Germline V gives CDR1 TSWWSYY, CDR2 QGS. This CDR3 contains 23 residues. V was shortened by 1 base and J by 5 bases, with 38 bases between the two germline ends. CDR3 protein: CALGERGRVLPQMVLGALDKLIF. The CDR3 bases are TGTGCTCTTGGGGAACGGGGTCGGGTCCTTCCCCAGATGGTACTGGGCGCCTTAGATAAACTCATCTTT.

With regard to this clone: This sequence is one base from a far larger clone and is likely a read error. The gene calls are TRDV1 and TRDJ1, with 8 positions matching TRDD3. With V trimmed by 5 bases and J by 11 bases, 19 bases remained unmatched. The CDR3 has 16 residues. Germline V gene data show CDR1 as TSWWSYY and CDR2 as QGS. The chain's CDR3 is CALGLTNRDTGVALIF. CDR3 sequence (DNA): TGTGCTCTTGGGTTAACTAATAGGGATACGGGGGTGGCGCTCATCTTT.

V is TRDV1 and J is TRDJ1, with TRDD3 matching 13 bases. This CDR3 has 24 residues. The junction had 22 bases not matched to a gene; V was cut back by 0 bases and J by 0 bases. Looked up from germline, CDR1 is TSWWSYY and CDR2 is QGS. The DNA of the CDR3 is TGTGCTCTTGGGGAACTGTACGGGCCCCTTTACTGGGGGATACGCCCCTCGTACACCGATAAACTCATCTTT. Its translation: CALGELYGPLYWGIRPSYTDKLIF.

Comment on this clone: The amino acid sequence in TCRdb belongs to a much larger clone and departs from this DNA's translation at residue 3, likely a sequencing read error; the sequence shown is translated from the DNA. The rearrangement uses TRDV2 and TRDJ1; 13 bases fit TRDD3. V shed 7 bases and J 0 bases; nucleotides not matched to a gene: 10. Germline loops: CDR1 GEAIGNYY, CDR2 EKD. This CDR3 has 17 amino acids. The CDR3 DNA is TGTGCCTGGGAACGACTGGGGGATACGAGGTACACCGATAAACTCATCTTT. It yields the protein CAWERLGDTRYTDKLIF.

Note on this clone: TCRdb records a much larger clone's protein for this DNA, with a difference at residue 6 that likely arises from a read error; the protein given is the translation of the DNA. The chain uses TRDV2 and TRDJ1, with TRDD3 identical over 10 bases. Germline lookup yields CDR1 GEAIGNYY and CDR2 EKD. With 4 bases clipped from V and 0 bases from J, the junction kept 10 bases outside the gene matches. There are 17 residues in the CDR3. The CDR3 DNA reads as TGTGCCTGTGAACGACCGGGGGATACGAGGTACACCGATAAACTCATCTTT. Translated: CACERPGDTRYTDKLIF.

This clone was counted a few times. The V call is TRDV2, the J call TRDJ2; TRDD3 aligns across 7 bases. Germline V gives CDR1 GEAIGNYY, CDR2 EKD. The CDR3 spans 18 residues. The trim removed 1 base at V and 0 bases at J, leaving 10 bases unmatched. The CDR3 region is CACDTLGATPSLTAQLFF. The CDR3 bases are TGTGCCTGTGACACTCTGGGGGCCACCCCCTCTTTGACAGCACAACTCTTCTTT.

CDR3 sequence (DNA): TGTGCCTGTGACAATCTGGGGGACAACACCGATAAACTCATCTTT. Translating it yields CACDNLGDNTDKLIF. The rearrangement links TRDV2 to TRDJ1, with 8 bases that match TRDD3. The length of the CDR3 is 15 residues. Trimming removed 2 bases from V and 0 bases from J; junction bases left unmatched: 4. Germline V gene sequence: CDR1 GEAIGNYY, CDR2 EKD.

About this clone: This likely came from a read error, as a far larger clone is one base away. Other nucleotide sequences from this sample produce the same CDR3. This chain connects TRDV1 to TRDJ2, with 12 bases aligning to TRDD3. Trimming at V came to 3 bases and at J to 0 bases, leaving 14 bases not matched to a gene. CDR1 is TSWWSYY, CDR2 QGS, per germline. The CDR3 sequence is 21 residues long. The CDR3 DNA sequence: TGTGCTCTTGGGGATCTTTCCTACGACTGGGGGATACCCGCTTTGACAGCACAACTCTTCTTT. Translation: CALGDLSYDWGIPALTAQLFF.

This clone is deemed medium-sized (0.01 to 0.1%). CDR3 nucleotides: TGTGCTCTTGGGGATCACCCCTTTTCGTCACTGGGGGATACGCACACCGATAAACTCATCTTT. Its translation: CALGDHPFSSLGDTHTDKLIF. This chain uses TRDV1 with TRDJ1; TRDD3 matches 13 bases. Germline V CDR1 and CDR2: TSWWSYY, QGS. The CDR3 contains 21 residues. After removal of 3 bases from V and 0 bases from J, the junction contained 16 bases not matched to a gene.

By sample share, this clone is medium-sized. The likely explanation is a read error, given a far larger clone one base away. The chain is built from TRDV1 and TRDJ1, with D uncertain. This CDR3 has 17 residues. Deletions cut 1 base from V and 2 bases from J, with 17 bases between. Germline V lookup: CDR1 TSWWSYY, CDR2 QGS. Written as DNA, the CDR3 is TGTGCTCTTGGGGAACCCCCGCGCCACCACCTGACCGATAAACTCATCTTT. This encodes CALGEPPRHHLTDKLIF.

By proportion, this clone is medium-sized. Other DNA sequences within the sample encode an identical CDR3. The chain employs TRDV1 and TRDJ1; TRDD3 agrees at 12 bases. The V and J ends lost 1 base and 0 bases, in that order; junction bases with no gene match: 39. Germline assignment: CDR1 TSWWSYY and CDR2 QGS. This CDR3 spans 29 amino acids. CDR3 in amino acids: CALGEPSAFPYGTGGYPRRVSSYTDKLIF. The CDR3 coding sequence is TGTGCTCTTGGGGAACCCTCGGCCTTCCCCTACGGTACTGGGGGATACCCGCGGAGAGTTTCTTCGTACACCGATAAACTCATCTTT.